Listed here is a single T cell receptor beta chain. Its antigen is still unknown. The record has no base qualities; no much larger clone is one base away. The germline ends are 14 bases apart after V is trimmed by 3 bases and J by 2 bases. The CDR3 runs 14 residues from the cysteine to the phenylalanine. Only the CDR3 DNA stays, 42 bases, in frame from base 1. Sequences DFQATT (CDR1) and SNEGSKA (CDR2) are obtained from the germline V gene (reference sequence). The entry originates in a study of response to subunit inactivated influenza vaccine (dated by TCRdb to 2017 to 2018). For the study in its entirety: The study used deep quantitative T cell receptor repertoire profiling to track responses to a trivalent subunit inactivated influenza vaccine.

Study-wide conclusions, independent of this receptor: According to the authors, only a limited number of new T cells may be recruited by each seasonal influenza vaccination.

Library preparation employed RT-PCR. Sequencing used an Illumina HiSeq 2500. The public reads were reanalyzed by TCRdb: fastp trimming at Q25, MiXCR alignment, in-frame beta chains only. For every CDR3 protein sequence, its rows merge into one entry that carries the most common genes and DNA. This sample is represented by approximately 170,000 distinct CDR3 sequences; approximately 12% of them were singletons. The ten largest clonotypes hold 25% to 30% of the sample. These same data were also listed under a study on T cells expressing NK-cell markers. The second study's authors report: TCR beta cDNA libraries were made by 5'RACE template switching that added a universal primer site and unique molecular identifiers. Three sorted T-cell subsets (CD3+CD56+NKG2C+, CD3+CD56+NKG2C- and CD3+CD56-NKG2C+) from eight donors had their TCR beta-chain repertoires profiled. Among the eight sequenced donors, only one was HCMV-seronegative, while the other seven were HCMV-seropositive. To restrict sorting to alphabetaTCR-expressing T cells, an anti-gammadeltaTCR antibody was added in several experiments. In six donors, the dominant CD3+CD56+NKG2C+ clonotypes ranked among the top 10 CD8+ clonotypes, making up roughly 1.0-8% of CD8+ T cells. Those dominant clonotypes were again the most abundant among CD3+CD56-NKG2C+ cells in a few donors, at about 25-65%. Whether the expanded NKG2C-expressing T cell clones were specific for HCMV antigens was left unclear. All eight donors whose samples were sequenced were randomly selected healthy volunteers, three of them men and five women. HCMV-specific IgG was detected in serum with a commercial ELISA kit to determine HCMV serostatus. Peripheral blood mononuclear cells were isolated from blood by Ficoll density gradient centrifugation. Using Miltenyi isolation kits, CD4+ and CD8+ T cells were isolated from PBMC through magnetic immunoseparation. Priming for cDNA synthesis came from the TCR beta constant segment, and two successive PCR amplification steps followed. Libraries were sequenced as 2 x 150 bp reads on Illumina HiSeq 2000/2500, MiSeq or NextSeq. MIGEC was used to demultiplex reads and group the reads by UMI, and MiTCR was used to assemble and quantify clonotypes. To remove erroneous sequences, TCR cDNA sequences were retained only when supported by two or more reads. The tcR package was used for downstream repertoire analysis, and clonotypes were matched across fractions by CDR3 nucleotide sequence plus V segment. VDJmatch was used to annotate antigen specificity against VDJdb, with one amino acid substitution allowed in CDR3.

Recombination linked TRBV20-1 to TRBJ2-7; a tentative D call is TRBD2 (5 bases match). Sequenced material: CD8+ T cells sorted from PBMCs, taken approximately 12 days after vaccination. The clonotype comes from a man aged 45-60 years who received an inactivated influenza vaccine. Donor details come from another sample of the same person, matched by shared clones. The CDR3 corresponds to CSASTSGLAYEQYF. The DNA reads as follows: TGCAGTGCTAGTACCTCGGGGTTAGCCTACGAGCAGTACTTC.